Below, 23 T cell receptor beta chains from the same sample are listed, as sequenced in a study of OX40 agonist ivuxolimab in advanced cancers. Sequenced by immunoSEQ multiplex PCR; TCRdb stores in-frame clones only, minus some. In the table there are 65,000 to 80,000 clones, just under 95% of which are singletons. The sample was CD4+ or CD8+ T cells sorted from blood, taken in a trial of the OX40 agonist ivuxolimab. The receptors come from an adult with an advanced solid tumor such as melanoma, head and neck, liver or kidney cancer.

This clone was recorded once. The rearrangement joins TRBV9 to TRBJ2-1; D not certain. The V and J ends lost 0 bases and 0 bases respectively, with 7 bases between them. The CDR3 has 15 amino acids. Germline assignment: CDR1 SGDLS and CDR2 YYNGEE. CDR3 sequence (DNA): TGTGCCAGCAGCGTAGGCAGGAACTCCTACAATGAGCAGTTCTTC. Its protein is CASSVGRNSYNEQFF.

J is TRBJ2-3 and V is TRBV4-1; 12 bases map to TRBD2. This CDR3 is built from 15 residues. V lost 8 bases, J lost 3 bases, and 6 bases stayed unmatched. Germline assignment: CDR1 MGHRA and CDR2 YSYEKL. The CDR3 DNA reads as TGCGCCAGCCAAATACTAGCGGGGGGAACAGATACGCAGTATTTT. Residues: CASQILAGGTDTQYF.

V is TRBV7-9 and J is TRBJ2-2; the D gene is possibly TRBD2 (6 bases). Germline lookup yields CDR1 SEHNR and CDR2 FQNEAQ (reference sequence). Trimming removed 5 bases at V and 6 bases at J, with 25 bases between. The CDR3 covers 18 residues. CDR3 coding DNA: TGTGCCAGCAGCAGGTTTAAGTCGAATGCGGGGCAAGCCGGGGAGCTGTTTTTT. Its protein is CASSRFKSNAGQAGELFF.

CDR3 amino acids: CASNLGLPNTGELFF. Here the CDR3 DNA reads TGTGCCAGTAATTTGGGGCTCCCGAACACCGGGGAGCTGTTTTTT. The rearrangement uses TRBV19 and TRBJ2-2, with D possibly matching TRBD1 (5 bases). The germline V and J ends were trimmed by 7 bases and 0 bases, with 12 bases remaining between them. The CDR3 extends over 15 amino acids. The germline CDR1 and CDR2 sequences are LNHDA and SQIVND (reference sequence).

This sequence joins TRBV5-1 and TRBJ2-2; 9 bases match TRBD1. The CDR3 totals 17 residues. Germline V CDR1 and CDR2: SGHRS, YFSETQ. The J segment lost 4 bases and the V segment lost 2 bases, leaving 9 bases of the junction unmatched. The CDR3 nucleotides read TGCGCCAGCAGCTTTCCCTGGACAGGGGAAGGCACCGGGGAGCTGTTTTTT. This encodes CASSFPWTGEGTGELFF.

The chain carries TRBV5-1 and TRBJ2-7; D is possibly TRBD1 (6 bases). CDR3 size: 14 residues. CDR1 and CDR2 (germline): SGHRS, YFSETQ. Between the trimmed V and J ends, which lost 0 bases and 4 bases, there was a span of 11 bases. CDR3 sequence reads: CASSLGGQIYEQYF. CDR3 nucleotides: TGCGCCAGCAGCTTGGGAGGACAGATATACGAGCAGTACTTC.

This clone was counted between two and nine times. This chain connects TRBV11-2 to TRBJ2-7; 11 bases are a match to TRBD1. Germline assignment: CDR1 SGHAT and CDR2 FQNNGV. Trimming took 2 bases from V and 6 from J; bases not matched to a gene: 6. This CDR3 has 15 residues. CDR3: CASSLLGTGGLEQYF. The DNA of the CDR3 is TGTGCCAGCAGCTTATTAGGGACAGGGGGACTCGAGCAGTACTTC.

V and J are TRBV11-2 and TRBJ1-2; 7 bases agree with TRBD1. The CDR3 contains 16 residues. The ends lost 5 bases at V and 5 bases at J; junction bases unmatched: 14. Germline V gene lookup returns CDR1 SGHAT and CDR2 FQNNGV. The DNA for the CDR3 is TGTGCCAGCAGCCACCCAGGGTCAGGGGGAGAATATGGCTACACCTTC. Translating gives CASSHPGSGGEYGYTF.

The chain couples TRBV7-9 to TRBJ2-5, with 8 bases that match TRBD2. This CDR3 comprises 15 residues. V gave up 3 bases and J gave up 4 bases; unmatched junction bases: 7. The germline gives CDR1 SEHNR, CDR2 FQNEAQ (reference sequence). In DNA form, the CDR3 reads TGTGCCAGCAGCTTCCCGGGGACTAGTGGAGAGACCCAGTACTTC. Its protein product is CASSFPGTSGETQYF.

V and J are TRBV7-6 and TRBJ2-3; no reliable D call. The CDR3 spans 13 residues. The germline gives CDR1 SGHVS, CDR2 FNYEAQ. V dropped 5 bases and J dropped 8 bases, with 14 bases sitting between them. In DNA form, the CDR3 reads TGTGCCAGCAGCGACAAACACCACCGTACGCAGTATTTT. Its translation: CASSDKHHRTQYF.

V usage is TRBV13 and J usage is TRBJ2-5; tentatively, D is TRBD1 (8 bases). Trimming left V 5 bases short and J 5 bases short, with 15 bases between. The CDR3 covers 14 residues. Germline lookup yields CDR1 PRHDT and CDR2 FYEKMQ (reference sequence). The CDR3 sequence is CASSPGQGGETQYF. In DNA, the CDR3 is TGTGCCAGCAGCCCTGGACAGGGAGGGGAGACCCAGTACTTC.

The rearrangement links TRBV30 to TRBJ1-1; no clear D gene. Germline CDR1 reads GTSNPN; CDR2 reads SVGIG (reference sequence). The CDR3 extends over 14 amino acids. Trimming took 3 bases from V and 1 from J, leaving 12 bases between them. CDR3 sequence (DNA): TGTGCCTGGAGGGTGTTGGCAGAGAACACTGAAGCTTTCTTT. Its protein is CAWRVLAENTEAFF.

This chain uses TRBV7-9 with TRBJ1-2; D not resolved. The CDR3 runs to 13 residues. CDR1 is SEHNR, CDR2 FQNEAQ, per germline (reference sequence). V was clipped by 5 bases and J by 3 bases, with 10 bases between them. CDR3 region: CASSLVDYYGYTF. In DNA form, the CDR3 reads TGTGCCAGCAGCCTAGTGGATTACTATGGCTACACCTTC.

The V gene is TRBV19, the J gene TRBJ2-7; 9 bases are shared with TRBD1. CDR3 length equals 15 residues. Germline values: CDR1 LNHDA, CDR2 SQIVND (reference sequence). V was clipped by 5 bases and J by 6 bases; unmatched bases: 11. CDR3 protein: CASSDRGQGRLEQYF. The CDR3 region has the DNA TGTGCCAGTAGTGATCGGGGACAGGGCCGTCTCGAGCAGTACTTC.

A remark on this clone: The same CDR3 is also encoded by other DNA sequences in this sample. The rearrangement uses TRBV11-2 and TRBJ2-7; D remains ambiguous. Looked up from germline, CDR1 is SGHAT and CDR2 is FQNNGV. The CDR3 has 13 amino acids. Deletions cut 1 base from V and 3 bases from J, with 7 bases between. CDR3 region: CASSLGQFYEQYF. For the CDR3, the DNA is TGTGCCAGCAGCTTAGGGCAATTCTACGAGCAGTACTTC. Full variable domain (rest looked up from reference TRBV11-2 and TRBJ2-7): EAGVAQSPRYKIIEKRQSVAFWCNPISGHATLYWYQQILGQGPKLLIQFQNNGVVDDSQLPKDRFSAERLKGVDSTLKIQPAKLEDSAVYLCASSLGQFYEQYFGPGTRLTVT.

The chain employs TRBV2 and TRBJ2-7; unclear D gene. V was clipped by 6 bases and J by 0 bases, with 9 bases between them. This CDR3 spans 13 amino acids. Per the germline V gene, CDR1 is SNHLY and CDR2 is FYNNEI. The CDR3 loop reads CASRPVHSYEQYF. CDR3 in DNA: TGTGCCAGCAGGCCGGTGCACTCCTACGAGCAGTACTTC. Supplemented by reference TRBV2 and TRBJ2-7, the full variable domain reads EPEVTQTPSHQVTQMGQEVILRCVPISNHLYFYWYRQILGQKVEFLVSFYNNEISEKSEIFDDQFSVERPDGSNFTLKIRSTKLEDSAMYFCASRPVHSYEQYFGPGTRLTVT.

The chain joins TRBV5-1 to TRBJ2-7, with TRBD2 matching over 7 bases. This CDR3 region has 15 residues. In germline, CDR1 is SGHRS, CDR2 YFSETQ. V shed 4 bases, J shed 3 bases, and the junction held 10 bases outside the gene matches. CDR3: CASSDRDYRRYEQYF. The CDR3 region has the DNA TGCGCCAGCAGCGACCGGGACTACAGACGCTACGAGCAGTACTTC.

The chain couples TRBV7-9 to TRBJ1-4, with D perhaps matching TRBD1 (5 bases). CDR1 is SEHNR and CDR2 is FQNEAQ in the germline V gene (reference sequence). The CDR3 loop spans 14 amino acids. Deletions cut 3 bases from V and 5 bases from J, with 10 bases between. The CDR3 loop reads CASSFPGGNEKLFF. CDR3 bases: TGTGCCAGCAGCTTCCCGGGGGGAAATGAAAAACTGTTTTTT.

This clone was seen more than once but under ten times. The chain carries TRBV5-1 and TRBJ2-3; 12 bases align to TRBD2. This CDR3 has 18 residues. The V and J ends lost 7 bases and 5 bases, in that order; junction bases with no gene match: 17. Per the germline V gene, CDR1 is SGHRS and CDR2 is YFSETQ. DNA of the CDR3: TGCGCCAGCCCACGGGTGGGGCTAGCGGGGGGGCAAGAAGATACGCAGTATTTT. It yields the protein CASPRVGLAGGQEDTQYF. Based on the CDR3 plus reference TRBV5-1 and TRBJ2-3, the full variable domain is KAGVTQTPRYLIKTRGQQVTLSCSPISGHRSVSWYQQTPGQGLQFLFEYFSETQRNKGNFPGRFSGRQFSNSRSEMNVSTLELGDSALYLCASPRVGLAGGQEDTQYFGPGTRLTVL.

This sequence joins TRBV5-6 and TRBJ2-3; D tentatively reads TRBD1 or TRBD2 (6 bases each). The CDR3 sequence is 15 residues long. V shed 1 base and J shed 6 bases, with 15 bases lying between them. Germline CDR1 reads SGHDT; CDR2 reads YYEEEE. The CDR3 region is CASSLMGGSIDTQYF. In DNA form, the CDR3 reads TGTGCCAGCAGCTTGATGGGGGGCTCGATCGATACGCAGTATTTT.

This CDR3 reads CASSPGQGLLREQFF. CDR3 DNA sequence: TGTGCCAGCAGTCCGGGACAGGGCCTCCTACGGGAGCAGTTCTTC. This rearrangement joins TRBV2 to TRBJ2-1; 9 bases align to TRBD1. The germline V gene has CDR1 SNHLY and CDR2 FYNNEI. V gave up 5 bases and J gave up 10 bases; unmatched junction bases: 12. The CDR3 extends over 15 amino acids.

For the CDR3, the DNA is TGTGCCAGCAGCTCCCCTACTAGCGGGGGGCCTCTGAACACCGGGGAGCTGTTTTTT. This encodes CASSSPTSGGPLNTGELFF. This chain joins TRBV7-9 and TRBJ2-2; the match to TRBD2 covers 12 bases. CDR1 and CDR2 from the germline V gene are SEHNR and FQNEAQ (reference sequence). CDR3 length: 19 residues. V lost 4 bases, J lost 1 base, and 10 bases stayed unmatched.

This clone was seen once. Sequence at one end of the junction differs from germline and may be a read error. This chain joins TRBV13 and TRBJ1-2, with D possibly matching TRBD1 (6 bases). The germline V gene encodes CDR1 PRHDT and CDR2 FYEKMQ (reference sequence). The CDR3 length is 13 residues. The CDR3 bases are TGTGCCAGCAGCTTAGCGGGGGCGGAAGGCTGCACCTTC. It yields the protein CASSLAGAEGCTF. Drawing the rest from reference TRBV13 and TRBJ1-2, the complete variable domain is AAGVIQSPRHLIKEKRETATLKCYPIPRHDTVYWYQQGPGQDPQFLISFYEKMQSDKGSIPDRFSAQQFSDYHSELNMSSLELGDSALYFCASSLAGAEGCTFGSGTRLTVV.